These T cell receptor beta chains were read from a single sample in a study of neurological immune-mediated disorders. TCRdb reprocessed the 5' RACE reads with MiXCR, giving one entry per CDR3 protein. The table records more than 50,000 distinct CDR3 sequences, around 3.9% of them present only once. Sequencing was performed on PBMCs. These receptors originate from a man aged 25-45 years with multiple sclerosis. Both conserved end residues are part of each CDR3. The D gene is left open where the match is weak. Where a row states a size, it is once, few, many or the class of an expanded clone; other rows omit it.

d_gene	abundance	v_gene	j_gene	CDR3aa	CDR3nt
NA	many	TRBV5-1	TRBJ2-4	CASSLDLAKNIQYF	TGCGCCAGCAGCTTGGACTTAGCCAAAAACATTCAGTACTTC
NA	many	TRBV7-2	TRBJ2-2	CASSYQGGGGELFF	TGTGCCAGCAGCTACCAGGGGGGTGGCGGGGAGCTGTTTTTT
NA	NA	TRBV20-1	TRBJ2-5	CSARVVQETQYF	TGCAGTGCTAGAGTGGTTCAAGAGACCCAGTACTTC
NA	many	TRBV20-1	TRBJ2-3	CSASDTQDTSTDTQYF	TGCAGTGCTAGTGACACCCAGGACACCAGCACAGATACGCAGTATTTT
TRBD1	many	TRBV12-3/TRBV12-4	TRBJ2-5	CASRGQGQETQYF	TGTGCCAGCAGAGGACAGGGGCAAGAGACCCAGTACTTC
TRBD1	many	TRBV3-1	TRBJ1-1	CASSQDWDRRPEAFF	TGTGCCAGCAGCCAAGATTGGGACAGGCGACCTGAAGCTTTCTTT
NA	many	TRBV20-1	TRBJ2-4	CSATDVLQYF	TGCAGTGCTACCGACGTGCTTCAGTACTTC
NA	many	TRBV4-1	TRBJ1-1	CASSRRGEGINVANTEAFF	TGCGCCAGCAGCCGTAGAGGGGAAGGGATAAATGTGGCGAACACTGAAGCTTTCTTT
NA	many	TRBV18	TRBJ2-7	CASSPRLGEQYF	TGTGCCAGCTCACCGAGACTAGGCGAGCAGTACTTC
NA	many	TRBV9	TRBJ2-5	CASSVLPGLPNEAQYF	TGTGCCAGCAGCGTACTCCCGGGACTGCCGAATGAGGCCCAGTACTTC
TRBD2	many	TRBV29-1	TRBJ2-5	CSVDPGGWQTQYF	TGCAGCGTTGATCCGGGAGGTTGGCAGACCCAGTACTTC
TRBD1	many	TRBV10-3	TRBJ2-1	CAIATGGARNEQFF	TGTGCCATCGCGACAGGGGGCGCGCGCAATGAGCAGTTCTTC
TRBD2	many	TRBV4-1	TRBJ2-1	CASSQASGNNNEQFF	TGCGCCAGCAGCCAAGCTAGCGGGAACAACAATGAGCAGTTCTTC
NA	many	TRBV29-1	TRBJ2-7	CSVEQDYEQYF	TGCAGCGTTGAACAGGACTACGAGCAGTACTTC
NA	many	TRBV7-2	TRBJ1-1	CASSLEGPGGDFF	TGTGCCAGCAGCTTAGAGGGGCCCGGTGGGGATTTCTTT
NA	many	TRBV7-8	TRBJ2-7	CASSFTTTLYEQYF	TGTGCCAGCAGCTTCACGACTACCCTCTACGAGCAGTACTTC
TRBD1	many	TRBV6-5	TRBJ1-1	CASRDRVNTEAFF	TGTGCCAGCAGGGACAGGGTGAACACTGAAGCTTTCTTT
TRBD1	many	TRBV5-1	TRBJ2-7	CASSFRGSVDEQYF	TGCGCCAGCAGCTTCAGGGGGAGTGTGGACGAGCAGTACTTC
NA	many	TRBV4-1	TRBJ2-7	CASSQEAAEQYF	TGCGCCAGCAGCCAAGAGGCAGCCGAGCAGTACTTC
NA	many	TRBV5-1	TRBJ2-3	CASRGVDEDTQYF	TGCGCCAGTAGGGGCGTAGACGAAGATACGCAGTATTTT
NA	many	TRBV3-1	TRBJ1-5	CASSQGLSGTMNQPQHF	TGTGCCAGCAGCCAAGGTTTATCCGGGACAATGAATCAGCCCCAGCATTTT
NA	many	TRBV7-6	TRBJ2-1	CASSPGGQGAREQFF	TGTGCCAGCAGCCCGGGGGGGCAGGGGGCCCGTGAGCAGTTCTTC
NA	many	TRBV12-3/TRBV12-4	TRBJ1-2	CASSSPASYYGYTF	TGTGCCAGCAGTTCTCCAGCCTCATACTATGGCTACACCTTC
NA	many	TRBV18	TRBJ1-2	CASSPPSANYGYTF	TGTGCCAGCTCACCACCTTCAGCTAACTATGGCTACACCTTC
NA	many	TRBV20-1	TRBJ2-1	CSARGIQGRYNEQFF	TGCAGTGCTAGAGGAATCCAGGGGCGCTACAATGAGCAGTTCTTC
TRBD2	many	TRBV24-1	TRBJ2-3	CATSGGSGGFTDTQYF	TGTGCCACCAGTGGAGGATCGGGGGGGTTCACAGATACGCAGTATTTT
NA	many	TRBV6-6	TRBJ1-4	CASRGLTNEKLFF	TGTGCCAGCAGGGGGCTAACTAATGAAAAACTGTTTTTT
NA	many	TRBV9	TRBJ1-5	CASSDGRSNQPQHF	TGTGCCAGCAGCGACGGACGAAGCAATCAGCCCCAGCATTTT
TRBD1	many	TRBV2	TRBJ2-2	CASSGQGATGELFF	TGTGCCAGCTCGGGACAGGGGGCCACCGGGGAGCTGTTTTTT
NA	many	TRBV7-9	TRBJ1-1	CASRQQGGETEAFF	TGTGCCAGCAGACAACAGGGAGGCGAAACTGAAGCTTTCTTT
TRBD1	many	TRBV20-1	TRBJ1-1	CSAPPQGQGSMRAFF	TGCAGTGCCCCTCCCCAGGGACAGGGTTCGATGAGGGCTTTCTTT
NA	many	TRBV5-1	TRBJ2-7	CASRTWSEQYF	TGCGCCAGCAGAACTTGGTCCGAGCAGTACTTC
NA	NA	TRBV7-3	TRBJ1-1	CASSEETGTEAFF	TGTGCCAGCAGTGAGGAGACGGGAACTGAAGCTTTCTTT
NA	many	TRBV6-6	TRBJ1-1	CASRLNTEAFF	TGTGCCAGCAGGTTGAACACTGAAGCTTTCTTT
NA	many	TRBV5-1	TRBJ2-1	CASSSGLGLFF	TGCGCCAGCTCTTCGGGACTTGGTCTGTTCTTC
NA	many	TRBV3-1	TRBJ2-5	CASSKPTGIQETQYF	TGTGCCAGCAGTAAACCGACAGGTATACAAGAGACCCAGTACTTC
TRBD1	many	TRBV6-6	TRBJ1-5	CASSYSAGGKNQPQHF	TGTGCCAGCAGTTACTCAGCAGGGGGCAAGAATCAGCCCCAGCATTTT
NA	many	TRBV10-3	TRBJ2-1	CAISRMAGTYNEQFF	TGTGCCATCAGTAGAATGGCGGGTACCTACAATGAGCAGTTCTTC
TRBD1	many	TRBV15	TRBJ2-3	CATRGQGVNTQYF	TGTGCCACCCGGGGACAGGGAGTGAATACGCAGTATTTT
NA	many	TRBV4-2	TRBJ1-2	CASSPSTTGRDYGYTF	TGTGCCAGCAGCCCCAGCACCACAGGGAGGGACTATGGCTACACCTTC
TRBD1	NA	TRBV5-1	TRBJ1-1	CASSLTGMNTEAFF	TGCGCCAGCAGCCTGACAGGGATGAACACTGAAGCTTTCTTT
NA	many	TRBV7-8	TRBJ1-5	CASSLGVSWSNQPQNF	TGTGCCAGCAGCCTGGGCGTGTCTTGGAGCAATCAGCCCCAGAATTTT
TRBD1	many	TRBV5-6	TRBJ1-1	CASSFGAGGTEAFF	TGTGCCAGCAGCTTTGGAGCAGGGGGCACTGAAGCTTTCTTT
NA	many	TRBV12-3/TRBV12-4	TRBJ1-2	CASRAVGGGYTF	TGTGCCAGCAGAGCCGTCGGGGGTGGCTACACCTTC
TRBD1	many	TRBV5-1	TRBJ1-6	CASRVTGGSYNSPLHF	TGCGCCAGCAGAGTGACAGGGGGCTCCTATAATTCACCCCTCCACTTT
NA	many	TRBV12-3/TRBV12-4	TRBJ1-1	CASTRIQGKTEAFF	TGTGCCAGCACCCGAATCCAGGGAAAGACTGAAGCTTTCTTT
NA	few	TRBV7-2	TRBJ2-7	CASSLGREYYEQYF	TGTGCCAGCAGCTTAGGTAGGGAGTACTACGAGCAGTACTTC
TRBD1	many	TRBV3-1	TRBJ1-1	CASSAHIGQGNTEAFF	TGTGCCAGCAGCGCCCATATTGGACAGGGAAACACTGAAGCTTTCTTT
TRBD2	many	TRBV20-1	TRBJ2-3	CSARLAGGPKLTDTQYF	TGCAGTGCTAGATTGGCGGGGGGGCCTAAACTCACAGATACGCAGTATTTT
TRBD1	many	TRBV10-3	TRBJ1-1	CAIRSGQGGPEAFF	TGTGCCATCAGGAGCGGGCAGGGGGGGCCTGAAGCTTTCTTT
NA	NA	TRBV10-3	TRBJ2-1	CAITPQLGSGEQFF	TGTGCCATCACCCCACAATTGGGGTCGGGTGAGCAGTTCTTC
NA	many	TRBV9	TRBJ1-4	CASSVDLEEKLFF	TGTGCCAGCAGCGTAGATTTGGAGGAAAAACTGTTTTTT
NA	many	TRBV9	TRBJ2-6	CASSVGQAGSGANVLTF	TGTGCCAGCAGCGTAGGACAGGCCGGCTCTGGGGCCAACGTCCTGACTTTC
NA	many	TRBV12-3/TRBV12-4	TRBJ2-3	CASSSGLSYTDTQYF	TGTGCCAGCAGTTCCGGACTATCCTACACAGATACGCAGTATTTT
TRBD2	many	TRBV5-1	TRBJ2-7	CASSLVLAGSAREQYF	TGCGCCAGCAGCTTGGTACTAGCGGGGTCCGCGAGGGAGCAGTACTTC
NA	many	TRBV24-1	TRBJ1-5	CATSDGTSNQPQHF	TGTGCCACCAGTGATGGGACAAGTAATCAGCCCCAGCATTTT
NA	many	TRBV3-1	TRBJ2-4	CASSWREGLAKNIQYF	TGTGCCAGCAGCTGGCGAGAGGGACTAGCCAAAAACATTCAGTACTTC
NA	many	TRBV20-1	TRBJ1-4	CSATQGKEKLFF	TGCAGTGCTACCCAGGGAAAGGAAAAACTGTTTTTT
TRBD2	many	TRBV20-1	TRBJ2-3	CSARGERGETDTQYF	TGCAGTGCTAGAGGGGAGCGGGGGGAAACAGATACGCAGTATTTT
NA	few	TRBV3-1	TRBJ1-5	CASSRGTGTNQPQHF	TGTGCCAGCAGCCGGGGGACGGGAACCAATCAGCCCCAGCATTTT